This entry is about one TCR beta chain. Synthesis of TCR beta cDNA was carried out from approximately 0.55 ug total RNA with a constant-region primer. Three-round nested multiplex PCR performed with slightly modified ARM-PCR produced the TCR beta libraries. Via MiXCR, TCRdb re-called the multiplex PCR reads, giving one row per CDR3 protein. The table lists under 200,000 distinct CDR3 sequences, 85% of them singletons. The sample is drawn from a study of tumor-infiltrating lymphocytes in primary liver carcinoma. Total RNA and DNA came together from around 20-30 mg of bulk tissue without cell sorting. Five distinct regions per tumor were sampled. What was sequenced was tumor tissue from primary liver carcinoma. This TCR came from a man in his forties with primary liver carcinoma and hepatitis B virus infection.

CDR3 DNA sequence: TGCAGCGTCTCAGCGGAGAGCTTCCACGAGCAGTACTTC. This sequence encodes CSVSAESFHEQYF. The gene calls are TRBV29-1 and TRBJ2-7, with D tentatively TRBD2 (5 bases). The V end lost 6 bases, the J end lost 5 bases, and 17 bases lay between the germline ends. This CDR3 is 13 amino acids long. CDR1 is SQVTM, CDR2 ANQGSEA, per germline.